This record concerns one TCR beta chain sequence. The data were obtained in a study of control samples from healthy donors and cancer patients. Data came from immunoSEQ multiplex PCR; TCRdb stores just in-frame clones and leaves some out. Of approximately 120,000 clones listed, around 90% are singletons. This CDR3 has 14 amino acids. V shed 6 bases and J 11 bases; nucleotides not matched to a gene: 13. Germline assignment: CDR1 LNHNV and CDR2 YYDKDF (reference sequence). This clonotype was obtained from a man in his forties in good health. The material sequenced was blood. This chain uses TRBV15 with TRBJ1-1; TRBD1 matches 9 bases. CDR3 region: CATRPRDRAVGAFF. The CDR3 bases are TGTGCCACCAGACCCCGGGACAGGGCCGTCGGGGCTTTCTTT.